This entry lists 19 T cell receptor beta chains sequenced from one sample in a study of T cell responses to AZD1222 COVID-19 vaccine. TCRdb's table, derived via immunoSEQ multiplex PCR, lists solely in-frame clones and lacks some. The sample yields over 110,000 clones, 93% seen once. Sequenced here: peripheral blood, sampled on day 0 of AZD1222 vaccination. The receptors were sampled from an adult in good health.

The CDR3 sequence: CASSPRGPLGAIYF. The CDR3 bases are TGTGCCAGCAGCCCCCGGGGACCCTTGGGCGCCATATATTTT. This chain uses TRBV5-6 with TRBJ1-3, with D perhaps TRBD1 (5 bases). The CDR3 runs to 14 residues. Between the trimmed V and J ends, which lost 4 bases and 11 bases, there was a span of 19 bases. The V gene's germline CDR1 is SGHDT and CDR2 YYEEEE. The full variable domain, with the rest looked up from reference TRBV5-6 and TRBJ1-3, is DAGVTQSPTHLIKTRGQQVTLRCSPKSGHDTVSWYQQALGQGPQFIFQYYEEEERQRGNFPDRFSGHQFPNYSSELNVNALLLGDSALYLCASSPRGPLGAIYFGEGSWLTVV.

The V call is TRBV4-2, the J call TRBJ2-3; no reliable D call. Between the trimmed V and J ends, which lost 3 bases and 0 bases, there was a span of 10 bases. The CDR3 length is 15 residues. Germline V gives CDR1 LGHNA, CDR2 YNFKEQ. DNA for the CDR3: TGTGCCAGCAGCCAGGAACGCGGAAGCACAGATACGCAGTATTTT. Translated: CASSQERGSTDTQYF.

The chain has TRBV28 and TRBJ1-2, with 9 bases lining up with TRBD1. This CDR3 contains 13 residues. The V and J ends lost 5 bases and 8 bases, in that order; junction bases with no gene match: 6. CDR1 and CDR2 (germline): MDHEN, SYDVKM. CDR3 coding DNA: TGTGCCAGCAGTCCGGGACAGGGCGGCGGCTACACCTTC. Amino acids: CASSPGQGGGYTF.

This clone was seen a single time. In DNA, the CDR3 is TGTGCCAGCTCCCTAGGGGGGGAGCAGCCCCAGCATTTT. It yields the protein CASSLGGEQPQHF. The genes are TRBV7-2 and TRBJ1-5, with D possibly being TRBD1 (6 bases). This CDR3 is built from 13 residues. Trimming cost V 8 bases and J 7 bases, with 15 bases left between them. The germline V gene has CDR1 SGHTA and CDR2 FQGNSA. The whole variable domain, remainder taken from reference TRBV7-2 and TRBJ1-5, is GAGVSQSPSNKVTEKGKDVELRCDPISGHTALYWYRQSLGQGLEFLIYFQGNSAPDKSGLPSDRFSAERTGGSVSTLTIQRTQQEDSAVYLCASSLGGEQPQHFGDGTRLSIL.

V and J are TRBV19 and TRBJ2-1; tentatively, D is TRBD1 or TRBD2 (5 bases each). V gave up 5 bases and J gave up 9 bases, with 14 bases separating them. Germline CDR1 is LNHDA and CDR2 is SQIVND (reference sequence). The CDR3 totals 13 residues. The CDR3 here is CASSGTAASEQFF. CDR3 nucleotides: TGTGCCAGTAGTGGGACCGCAGCGAGTGAGCAGTTCTTC.

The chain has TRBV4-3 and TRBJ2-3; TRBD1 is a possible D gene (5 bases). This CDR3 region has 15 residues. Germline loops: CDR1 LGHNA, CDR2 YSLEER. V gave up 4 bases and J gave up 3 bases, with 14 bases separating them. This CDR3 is CASSPDMGWTDTQYF. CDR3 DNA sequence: TGCGCCAGCAGCCCGGACATGGGGTGGACAGATACGCAGTATTTT.

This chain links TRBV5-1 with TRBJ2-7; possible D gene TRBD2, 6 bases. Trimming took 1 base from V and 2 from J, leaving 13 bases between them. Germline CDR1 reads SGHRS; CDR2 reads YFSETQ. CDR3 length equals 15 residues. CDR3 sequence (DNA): TGCGCCAGCAGCTTGCTAGGCGGGGAAGCCTACGAGCAGTACTTC. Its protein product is CASSLLGGEAYEQYF.

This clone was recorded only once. The CDR3 DNA reads as TGTGCCAGTAGTATCTCCGGGCTCCAAAGGGAAAAACTGTTTTTT. Amino acids: CASSISGLQREKLFF. The chain couples TRBV19 to TRBJ1-4; D not resolved. CDR1 LNHDA and CDR2 SQIVND come from the germline V gene (reference sequence). V lost 3 bases and J 8 bases, leaving 16 bases between the germline ends. The CDR3 runs to 15 residues. The full variable domain, completed using reference TRBV19 and TRBJ1-4, is DGGITQSPKYLFRKEGQNVTLSCEQNLNHDAMYWYRQDPGQGLRLIYYSQIVNDFQKGDIAEGYSVSREKKESFPLTVTSAQKNPTAFYLCASSISGLQREKLFFGSGTQLSVL.

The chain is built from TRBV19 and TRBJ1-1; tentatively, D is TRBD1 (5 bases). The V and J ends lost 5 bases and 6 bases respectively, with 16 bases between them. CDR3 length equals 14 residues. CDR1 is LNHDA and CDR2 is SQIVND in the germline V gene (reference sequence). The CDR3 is CASSLTGTIAEAFF. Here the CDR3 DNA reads TGTGCCAGTAGTCTTACCGGGACCATCGCTGAAGCTTTCTTT.

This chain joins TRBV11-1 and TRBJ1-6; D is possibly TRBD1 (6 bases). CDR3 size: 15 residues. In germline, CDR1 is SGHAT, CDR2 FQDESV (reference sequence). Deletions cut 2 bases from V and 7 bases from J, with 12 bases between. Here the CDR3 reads CASSLTRQGNSPLHF. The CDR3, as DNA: TGTGCCAGCAGCTTAACCAGGCAGGGGAATTCACCCCTCCACTTT.

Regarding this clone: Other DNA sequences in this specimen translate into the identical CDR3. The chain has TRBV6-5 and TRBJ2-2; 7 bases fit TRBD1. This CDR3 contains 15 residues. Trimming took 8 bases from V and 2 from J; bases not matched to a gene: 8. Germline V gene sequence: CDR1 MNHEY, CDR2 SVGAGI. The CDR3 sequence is CASRTGTANTGELFF. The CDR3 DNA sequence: TGTGCCAGCCGAACCGGGACAGCCAACACCGGGGAGCTGTTTTTT.

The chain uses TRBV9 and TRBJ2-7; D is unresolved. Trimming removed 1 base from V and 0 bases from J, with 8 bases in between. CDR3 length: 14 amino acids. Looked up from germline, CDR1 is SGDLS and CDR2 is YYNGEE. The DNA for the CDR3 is TGTGCCAGCAGCGTAAATCTCTTCTCCTACGAGCAGTACTTC. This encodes CASSVNLFSYEQYF.

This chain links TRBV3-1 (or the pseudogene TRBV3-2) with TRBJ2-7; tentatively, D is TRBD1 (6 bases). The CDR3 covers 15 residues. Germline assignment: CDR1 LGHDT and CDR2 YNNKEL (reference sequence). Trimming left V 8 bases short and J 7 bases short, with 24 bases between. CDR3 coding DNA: TGTGCCAGCGATAGTTGGGGGCGCCCTAGTCGGGAGCAGTACTTC. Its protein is CASDSWGRPSREQYF.

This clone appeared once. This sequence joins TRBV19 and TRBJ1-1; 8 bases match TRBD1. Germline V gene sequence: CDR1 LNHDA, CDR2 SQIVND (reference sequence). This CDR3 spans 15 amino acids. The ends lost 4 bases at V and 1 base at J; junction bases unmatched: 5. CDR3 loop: CASSRQGAKNTEAFF. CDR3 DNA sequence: TGTGCCAGTAGTAGGCAGGGGGCGAAGAACACTGAAGCTTTCTTT.

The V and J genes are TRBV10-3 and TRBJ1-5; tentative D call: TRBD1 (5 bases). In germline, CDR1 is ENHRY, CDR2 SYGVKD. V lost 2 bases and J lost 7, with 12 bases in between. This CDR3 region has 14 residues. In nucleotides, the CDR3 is TGTGCCATCAGTGAGAGGGGTCTAGGACAGCCCCAGCATTTT. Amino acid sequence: CAISERGLGQPQHF.

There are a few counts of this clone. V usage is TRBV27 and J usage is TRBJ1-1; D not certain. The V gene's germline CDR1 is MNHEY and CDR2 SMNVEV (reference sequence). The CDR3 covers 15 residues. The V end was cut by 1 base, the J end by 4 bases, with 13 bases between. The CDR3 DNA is TGTGCCAGCAGTTTATTGGACGTTCGGGGCACTGAAGCTTTCTTT. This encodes CASSLLDVRGTEAFF.

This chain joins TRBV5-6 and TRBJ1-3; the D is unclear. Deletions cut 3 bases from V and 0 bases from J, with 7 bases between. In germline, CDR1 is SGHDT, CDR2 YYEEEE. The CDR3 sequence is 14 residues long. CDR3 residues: CASSWAGSGNTIYF. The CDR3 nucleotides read TGTGCCAGCAGCTGGGCAGGCTCTGGAAACACCATATATTTT.

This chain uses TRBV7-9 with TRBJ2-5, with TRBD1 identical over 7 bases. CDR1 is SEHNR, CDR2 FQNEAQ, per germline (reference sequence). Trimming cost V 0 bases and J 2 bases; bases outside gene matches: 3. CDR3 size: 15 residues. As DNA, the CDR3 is TGTGCCAGCAGCTTAGCCCCGGGACAGCAAGAGACCCAGTACTTC. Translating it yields CASSLAPGQQETQYF.

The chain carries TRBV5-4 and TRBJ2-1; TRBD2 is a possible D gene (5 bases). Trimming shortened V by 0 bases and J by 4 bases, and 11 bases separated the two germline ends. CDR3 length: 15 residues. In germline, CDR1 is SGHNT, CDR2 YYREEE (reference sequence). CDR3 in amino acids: CASSLAGMEYNEQFF. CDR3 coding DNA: TGTGCCAGCAGCTTGGCGGGGATGGAGTACAATGAGCAGTTCTTC.